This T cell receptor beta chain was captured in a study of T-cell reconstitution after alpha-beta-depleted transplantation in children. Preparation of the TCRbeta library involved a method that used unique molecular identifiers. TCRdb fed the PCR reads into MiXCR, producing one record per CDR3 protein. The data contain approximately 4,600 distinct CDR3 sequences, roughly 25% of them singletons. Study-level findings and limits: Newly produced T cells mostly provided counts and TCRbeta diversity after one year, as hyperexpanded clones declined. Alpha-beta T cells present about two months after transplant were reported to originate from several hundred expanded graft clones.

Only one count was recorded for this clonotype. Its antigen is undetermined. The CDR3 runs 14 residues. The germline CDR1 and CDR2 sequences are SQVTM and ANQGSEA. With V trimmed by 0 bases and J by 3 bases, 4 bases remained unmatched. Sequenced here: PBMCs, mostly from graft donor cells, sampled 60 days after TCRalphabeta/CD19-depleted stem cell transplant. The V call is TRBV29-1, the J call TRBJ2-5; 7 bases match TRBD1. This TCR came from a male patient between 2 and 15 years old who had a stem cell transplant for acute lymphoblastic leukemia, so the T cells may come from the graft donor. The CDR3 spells CSVEEGRGKETQYF. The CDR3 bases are TGCAGCGTTGAAGAGGGCAGGGGGAAAGAGACCCAGTACTTC.